This T cell receptor beta chain was sequenced in a study of ipilimumab plus nivolumab after autologous stem cell transplantation. The count of this clone is one. Germline V gene lookup returns CDR1 SGHVS and CDR2 FQNEAQ. V gave up 5 bases and J gave up 5 bases, with 19 bases separating them. The CDR3 runs 15 residues. Clones were read by immunoSEQ multiplex PCR, and TCRdb kept only the in-frame ones, dropping some. The sample includes approximately 17,000 clones, less than 75% of them seen just once. This TCR derives from a male donor with diffuse large B-cell lymphoma. The rearrangement links TRBV7-8 to TRBJ2-7; D is perhaps TRBD2 (6 bases). Source: PBMCs, taken in a trial of ipilimumab plus nivolumab as post-transplant consolidation. The CDR3 nucleotides read TGTGCCAGCAGCAGACGGGACTCCCTAGTGGACGAGCAGTACTTC. Translated: CASSRRDSLVDEQYF.